The entry below describes one T cell receptor beta chain. Its antigen is unknown. Genomic DNA for TCR beta libraries, around 2 micrograms, came from cryopreserved PBMCs. Measured with immunoSEQ multiplex PCR; TCRdb has only the in-frame clones, and not every one. The data hold 270,000 or so clones, with roughly three quarters observed a single time. The V segment lost 7 bases and the J segment 4 bases; nucleotides outside the gene matches: 4. The CDR3 is 14 amino acids. CDR1 is MGHDK, CDR2 SYGVNS, per germline. This record comes from a study of cytotoxic CD8 clonotypes in ibrutinib-treated CLL. On the study more broadly: The study recorded mean values of approximately 260,000 productive templates and tens of thousands of productive rearrangements per sample.

Study-wide results and caveats: Patients with sustained remission and those progressing were sampled at differing times. Once treatment began, public clonotypes, which were uncommon, contracted or stayed stable.

The origin of this receptor is a human donor with chronic lymphocytic leukemia. The V call is TRBV25-1, the J call TRBJ2-1; the match to TRBD2 covers 10 bases. This material consisted of PBMCs, taken at disease progression, from a patient treated with ibrutinib. CDR3 loop: CASKTSGPYNEQFF. The DNA for the CDR3 is TGTGCCAGCAAGACTAGCGGGCCGTACAATGAGCAGTTCTTC. The whole variable domain, filled in from reference TRBV25-1 and TRBJ2-1, reads EADIYQTPRYLVIGTGKKITLECSQTMGHDKMYWYQQDPGMELHLIHYSYGVNSTEKGDLSSESTVSRIRTEHFPLTLESARPSHTSQYLCASKTSGPYNEQFFGPGTRLTVL.